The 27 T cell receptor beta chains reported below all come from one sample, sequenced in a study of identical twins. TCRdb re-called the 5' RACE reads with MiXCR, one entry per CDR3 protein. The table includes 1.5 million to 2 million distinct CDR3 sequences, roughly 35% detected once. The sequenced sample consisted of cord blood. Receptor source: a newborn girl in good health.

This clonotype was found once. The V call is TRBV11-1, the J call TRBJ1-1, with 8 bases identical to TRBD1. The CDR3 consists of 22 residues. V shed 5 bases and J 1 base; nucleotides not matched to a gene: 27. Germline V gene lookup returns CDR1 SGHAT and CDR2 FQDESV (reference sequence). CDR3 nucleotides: TGTGCCAGCAGCGGATTTTTTCCCTCGCCGGGACAGGTCGTGGTAGGGAACACTGAAGCTTTCTTT. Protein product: CASSGFFPSPGQVVVGNTEAFF.

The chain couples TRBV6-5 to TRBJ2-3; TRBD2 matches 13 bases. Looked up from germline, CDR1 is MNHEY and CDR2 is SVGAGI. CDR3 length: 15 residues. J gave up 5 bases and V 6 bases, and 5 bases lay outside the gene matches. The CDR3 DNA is TGTGCCAGCAGCATAACTAGCGGGAGGGTAGATACGCAGTATTTT. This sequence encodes CASSITSGRVDTQYF.

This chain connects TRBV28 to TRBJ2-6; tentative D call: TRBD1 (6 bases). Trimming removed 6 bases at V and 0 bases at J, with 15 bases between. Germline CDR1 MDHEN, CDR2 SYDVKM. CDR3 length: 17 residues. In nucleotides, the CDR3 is TGTGCCAGCAGGCCCTCTACAGGGTCCTCTGGGGCCAACGTCCTGACTTTC. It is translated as CASRPSTGSSGANVLTF.

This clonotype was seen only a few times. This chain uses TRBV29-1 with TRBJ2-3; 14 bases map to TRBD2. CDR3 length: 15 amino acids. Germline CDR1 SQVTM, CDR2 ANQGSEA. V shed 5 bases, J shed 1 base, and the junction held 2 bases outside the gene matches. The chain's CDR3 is CSVTTSGGGTDTQYF. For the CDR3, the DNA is TGCAGCGTTACGACTAGCGGGGGGGGCACAGATACGCAGTATTTT.

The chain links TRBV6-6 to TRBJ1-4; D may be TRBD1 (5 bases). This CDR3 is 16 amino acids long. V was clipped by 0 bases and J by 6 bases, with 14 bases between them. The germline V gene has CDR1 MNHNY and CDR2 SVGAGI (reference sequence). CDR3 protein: CASSYSVVGGDEKLFF. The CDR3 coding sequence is TGTGCCAGCAGTTACTCGGTAGTGGGGGGGGATGAAAAACTGTTTTTT.

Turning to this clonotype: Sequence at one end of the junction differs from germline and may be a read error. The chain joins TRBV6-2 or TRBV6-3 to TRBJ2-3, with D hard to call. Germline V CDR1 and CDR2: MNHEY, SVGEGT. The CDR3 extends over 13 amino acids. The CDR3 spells CASSYSGPDTRYF. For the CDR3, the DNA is TGTGCCAGCAGTTACTCAGGGCCAGATACGCGGTATTTT.

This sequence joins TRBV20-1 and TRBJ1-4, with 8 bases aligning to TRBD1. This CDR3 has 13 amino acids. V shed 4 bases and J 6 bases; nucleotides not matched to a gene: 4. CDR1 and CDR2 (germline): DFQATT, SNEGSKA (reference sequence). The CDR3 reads CSATWTGYEKLFF. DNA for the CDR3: TGCAGTGCTACCTGGACAGGGTATGAAAAACTGTTTTTT.

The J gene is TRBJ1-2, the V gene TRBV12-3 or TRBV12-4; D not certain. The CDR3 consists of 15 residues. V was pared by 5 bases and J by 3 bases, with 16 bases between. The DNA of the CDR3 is TGTGCCAGCAGTATACTCAGGAAGGGTGACTATGGCTACACCTTC. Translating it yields CASSILRKGDYGYTF.

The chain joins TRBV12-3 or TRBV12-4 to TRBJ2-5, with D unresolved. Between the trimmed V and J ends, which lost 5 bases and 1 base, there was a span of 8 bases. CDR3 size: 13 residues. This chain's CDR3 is CASSKWAQETQYF. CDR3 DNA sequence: TGTGCCAGCAGTAAGTGGGCCCAAGAGACCCAGTACTTC.

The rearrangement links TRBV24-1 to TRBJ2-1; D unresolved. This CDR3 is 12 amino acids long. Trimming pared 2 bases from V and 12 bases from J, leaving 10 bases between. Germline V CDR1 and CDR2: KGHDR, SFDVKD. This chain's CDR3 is CATSDSLYGQFF. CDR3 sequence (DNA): TGTGCCACCAGTGATTCTTTGTATGGGCAGTTCTTC.

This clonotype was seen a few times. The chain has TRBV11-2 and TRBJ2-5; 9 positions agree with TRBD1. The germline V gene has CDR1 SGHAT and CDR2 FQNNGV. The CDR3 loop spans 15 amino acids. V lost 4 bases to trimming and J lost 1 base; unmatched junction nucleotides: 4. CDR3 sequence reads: CASSSSTGGQETQYF. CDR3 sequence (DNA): TGTGCCAGCAGCTCGTCGACAGGGGGCCAAGAGACCCAGTACTTC.

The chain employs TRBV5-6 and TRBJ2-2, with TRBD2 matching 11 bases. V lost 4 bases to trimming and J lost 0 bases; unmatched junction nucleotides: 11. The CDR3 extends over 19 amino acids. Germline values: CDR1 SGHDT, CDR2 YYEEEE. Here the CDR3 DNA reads TGTGCCAGCAGCCCGAAACCGGGACTAGCGGATACGAACACCGGGGAGCTGTTTTTT. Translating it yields CASSPKPGLADTNTGELFF.

CDR3 sequence (DNA): TGTGCCAGCAGACGACAGGGGGACGAGCAGTACTTC. Translation gives CASRRQGDEQYF. The chain combines TRBV7-9 with TRBJ2-5; 9 bases are shared with TRBD1. The DNA end is a closer match to TRBJ2-7, so the J assignment may be wrong. The length of the CDR3 is 12 residues. CDR1 is SEHNR, CDR2 FQNEAQ, per germline (reference sequence).

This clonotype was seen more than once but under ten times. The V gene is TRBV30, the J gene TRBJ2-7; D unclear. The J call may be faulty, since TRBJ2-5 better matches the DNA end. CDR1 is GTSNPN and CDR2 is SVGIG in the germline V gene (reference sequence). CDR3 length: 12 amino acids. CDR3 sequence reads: CAWSVDRGTQYF. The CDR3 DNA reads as TGTGCCTGGAGTGTAGACCGAGGGACCCAGTACTTC.

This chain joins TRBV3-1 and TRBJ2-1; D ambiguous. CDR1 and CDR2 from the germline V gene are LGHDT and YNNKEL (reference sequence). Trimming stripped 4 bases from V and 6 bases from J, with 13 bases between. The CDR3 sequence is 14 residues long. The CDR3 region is CASSPRRRSNEQFF. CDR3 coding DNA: TGTGCCAGCAGCCCCCGACGTCGATCCAATGAGCAGTTCTTC.

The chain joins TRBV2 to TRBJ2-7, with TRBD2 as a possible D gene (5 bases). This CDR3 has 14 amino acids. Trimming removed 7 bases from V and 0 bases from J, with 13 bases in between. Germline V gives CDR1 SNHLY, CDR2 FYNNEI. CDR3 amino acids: CASIAEAASYEQYF. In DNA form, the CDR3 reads TGTGCCAGCATTGCGGAAGCGGCCTCCTACGAGCAGTACTTC.

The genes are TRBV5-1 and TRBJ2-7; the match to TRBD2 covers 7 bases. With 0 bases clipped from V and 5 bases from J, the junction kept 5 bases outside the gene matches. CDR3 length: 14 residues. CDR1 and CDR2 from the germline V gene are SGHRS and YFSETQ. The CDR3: CASSLGGSLDEQYF. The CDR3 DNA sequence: TGCGCCAGCAGCTTGGGCGGGAGTCTCGACGAGCAGTACTTC.

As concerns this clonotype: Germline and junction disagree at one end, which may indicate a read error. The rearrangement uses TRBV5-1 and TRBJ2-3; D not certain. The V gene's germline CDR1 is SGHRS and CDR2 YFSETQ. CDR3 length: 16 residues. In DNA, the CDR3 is TGCGTCAGCAGCTTGGGGTCGATGTGGAGCACAGATACGCAGTATTTT. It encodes CVSSLGSMWSTDTQYF. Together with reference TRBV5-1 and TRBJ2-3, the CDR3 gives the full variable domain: KAGVTQTPRYLIKTRGQQVTLSCSPISGHRSVSWYQQTPGQGLQFLFEYFSETQRNKGNFPGRFSGRQFSNSRSEMNVSTLELGDSALYLCVSSLGSMWSTDTQYFGPGTRLTVL.

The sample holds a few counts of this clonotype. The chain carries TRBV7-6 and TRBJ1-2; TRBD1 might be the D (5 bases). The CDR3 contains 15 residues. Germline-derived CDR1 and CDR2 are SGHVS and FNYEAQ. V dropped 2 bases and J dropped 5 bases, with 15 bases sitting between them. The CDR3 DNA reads TGTGCCAGCAGCTTAAGTTCGACAGCCCATTATGGCTACACCTTC. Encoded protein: CASSLSSTAHYGYTF.

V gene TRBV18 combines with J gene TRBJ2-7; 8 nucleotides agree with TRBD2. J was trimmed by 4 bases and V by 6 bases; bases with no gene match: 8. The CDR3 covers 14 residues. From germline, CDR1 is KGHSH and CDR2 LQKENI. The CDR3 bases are TGTGCCAGCTCGGAGAATACGGGAGGGTACGAGCAGTACTTC. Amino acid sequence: CASSENTGGYEQYF. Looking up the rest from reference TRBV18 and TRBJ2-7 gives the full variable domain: NAGVMQNPRHLVRRRGQEARLRCSPMKGHSHVYWYRQLPEEGLKFMVYLQKENIIDESGMPKERFSAEFPKEGPSILRIQQVVRGDSAAYFCASSENTGGYEQYFGPGTRLTVT.

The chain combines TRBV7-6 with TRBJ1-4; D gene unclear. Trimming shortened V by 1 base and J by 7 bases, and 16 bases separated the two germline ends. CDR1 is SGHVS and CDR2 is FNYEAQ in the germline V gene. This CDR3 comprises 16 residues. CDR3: CASSLGEPEGLEKLFF. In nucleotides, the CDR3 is TGTGCCAGCAGCTTAGGAGAGCCTGAAGGGCTTGAAAAACTGTTTTTT.

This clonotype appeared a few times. This chain's CDR3 is CSVEIAGRTLPYF. CDR3 nucleotides: TGCAGCGTTGAAATAGCCGGTAGGACCCTACCGTATTTT. The chain carries TRBV29-1 and TRBJ2-3, with no clear D. V shed 2 bases and J shed 14 bases, with 20 bases lying between them. The CDR3 is 13 residues long. Germline values: CDR1 SQVTM, CDR2 ANQGSEA.

CDR3 nucleotides: TGCAGCGTTGACGGGGGACTGGTACCTTACACAGATACGCAGTATTTT. It yields the protein CSVDGGLVPYTDTQYF. The genes are TRBV29-1 and TRBJ2-3; tentatively, D is TRBD2 (6 bases). The CDR3 runs 16 residues. Trimming stripped 3 bases from V and 2 bases from J, with 18 bases between. Germline V CDR1 and CDR2: SQVTM, ANQGSEA.

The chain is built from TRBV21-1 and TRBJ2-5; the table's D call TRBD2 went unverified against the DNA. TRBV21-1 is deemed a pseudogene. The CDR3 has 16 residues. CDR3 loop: CASSKDLAGGLETQYF. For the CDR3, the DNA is TGTGCCAGCAGCAAAGATCTAGCGGGAGGGCTGGAGACCCAGTACTTC.

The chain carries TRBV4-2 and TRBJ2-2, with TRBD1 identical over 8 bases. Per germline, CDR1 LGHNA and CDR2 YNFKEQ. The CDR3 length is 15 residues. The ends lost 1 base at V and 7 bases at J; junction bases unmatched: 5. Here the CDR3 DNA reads TGTGCCAGCAGCCAAGCAGGGGGCGCGGGCGGGGAGCTGTTTTTT. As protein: CASSQAGGAGGELFF.

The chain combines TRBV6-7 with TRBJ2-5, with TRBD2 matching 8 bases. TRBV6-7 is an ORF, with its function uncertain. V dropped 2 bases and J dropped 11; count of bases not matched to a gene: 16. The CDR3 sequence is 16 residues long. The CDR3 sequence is CASSYQGTRTIGEQYF. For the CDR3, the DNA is TGTGCCAGCAGTTACCAAGGGACTAGGACGATCGGTGAGCAGTACTTC.

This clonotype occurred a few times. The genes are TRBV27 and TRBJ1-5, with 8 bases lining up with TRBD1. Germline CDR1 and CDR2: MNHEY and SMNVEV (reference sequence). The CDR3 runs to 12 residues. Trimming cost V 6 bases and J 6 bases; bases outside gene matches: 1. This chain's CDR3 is CASRTGVQPQHF. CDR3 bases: TGTGCCAGCAGGACAGGGGTTCAGCCCCAGCATTTT.